Given below is one T cell receptor (beta chain) in context. The data were taken from a study of blood T cell repertoires in COVID-19. In germline, CDR1 is SGHNT, CDR2 YYREEE (reference sequence). V gave up 4 bases and J gave up 5 bases, with 15 bases separating them. The CDR3 loop spans 14 amino acids. Per the original data handling: Amplifying reference gene primers gave estimates of nucleated cell counts. Method: immunoSEQ multiplex PCR; TCRdb's copy keeps in-frame clones and lacks some. For V, J and clone size, that table is used; D and trimming come from the DNA. This sample has tens of thousands of clones, with 75% to 85% found just once.

The chain couples TRBV5-4 to TRBJ1-1; maybe TRBD1 (6 bases). The specimen was peripheral blood. This TCR was recovered from a woman aged 55-69 years with acute or convalescent COVID-19. This CDR3 reads CASSPLGQGTEAFF. CDR3 sequence (DNA): TGTGCCAGCAGCCCATTGGGCCAGGGGACTGAAGCTTTCTTT.